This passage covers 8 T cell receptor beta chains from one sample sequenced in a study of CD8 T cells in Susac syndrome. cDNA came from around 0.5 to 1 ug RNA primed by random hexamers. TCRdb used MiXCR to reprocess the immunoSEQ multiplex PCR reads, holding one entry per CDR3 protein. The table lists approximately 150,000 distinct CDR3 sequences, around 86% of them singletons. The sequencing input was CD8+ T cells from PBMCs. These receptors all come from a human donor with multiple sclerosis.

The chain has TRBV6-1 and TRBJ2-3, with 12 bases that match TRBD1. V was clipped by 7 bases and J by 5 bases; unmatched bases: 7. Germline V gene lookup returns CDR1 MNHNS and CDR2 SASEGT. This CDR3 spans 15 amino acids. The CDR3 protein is CASTPRDRGLDTQYF. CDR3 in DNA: TGTGCCAGCACTCCCCGGGACAGGGGGCTAGATACGCAGTATTTT.

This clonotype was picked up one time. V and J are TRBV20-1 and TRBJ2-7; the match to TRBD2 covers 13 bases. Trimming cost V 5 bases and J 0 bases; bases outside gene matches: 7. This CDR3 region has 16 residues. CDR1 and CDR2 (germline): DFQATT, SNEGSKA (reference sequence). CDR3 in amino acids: CSARTWTSGGSYEQYF. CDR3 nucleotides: TGCAGTGCTCGTACCTGGACTAGCGGGGGCTCCTACGAGCAGTACTTC.

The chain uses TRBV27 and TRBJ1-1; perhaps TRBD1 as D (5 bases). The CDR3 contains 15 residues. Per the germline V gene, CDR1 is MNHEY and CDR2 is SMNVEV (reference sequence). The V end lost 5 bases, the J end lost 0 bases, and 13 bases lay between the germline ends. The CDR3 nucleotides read TGTGCCAGCAGTCCTATAACAGGTCTGAACACTGAAGCTTTCTTT. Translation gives CASSPITGLNTEAFF.

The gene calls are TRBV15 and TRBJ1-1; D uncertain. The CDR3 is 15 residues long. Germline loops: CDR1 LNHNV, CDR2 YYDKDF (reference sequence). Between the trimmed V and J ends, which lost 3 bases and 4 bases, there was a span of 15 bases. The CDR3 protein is CATSRLENSATEAFF. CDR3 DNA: TGTGCCACCAGCAGGCTTGAAAACAGCGCCACTGAAGCTTTCTTT.

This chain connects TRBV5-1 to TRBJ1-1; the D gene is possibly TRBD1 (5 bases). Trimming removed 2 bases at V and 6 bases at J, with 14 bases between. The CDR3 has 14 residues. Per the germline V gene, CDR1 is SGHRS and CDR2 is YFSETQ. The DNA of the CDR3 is TGCGCCAGCAGCTTCTTAACGTGGGGCGCTGAAGCTTTCTTT. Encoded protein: CASSFLTWGAEAFF.

The CDR3 nucleotides are TGTGCCAGCAGTGACCCCGAGACAGGGACCAGCACAGATACGCAGTATTTT. Translated: CASSDPETGTSTDTQYF. The V gene is TRBV2, the J gene TRBJ2-3; 7 nucleotides match TRBD1. The CDR3 sequence is 17 residues long. Germline CDR1 is SNHLY and CDR2 is FYNNEI. With 3 bases clipped from V and 0 bases from J, the junction kept 9 bases outside the gene matches. The whole variable domain, filled in from reference TRBV2 and TRBJ2-3, reads EPEVTQTPSHQVTQMGQEVILRCVPISNHLYFYWYRQILGQKVEFLVSFYNNEISEKSEIFDDQFSVERPDGSNFTLKIRSTKLEDSAMYFCASSDPETGTSTDTQYFGPGTRLTVL.

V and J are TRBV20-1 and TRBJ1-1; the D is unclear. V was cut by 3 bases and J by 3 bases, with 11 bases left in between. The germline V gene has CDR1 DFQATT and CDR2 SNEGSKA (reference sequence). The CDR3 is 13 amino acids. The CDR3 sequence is CSASEGWDTEAFF. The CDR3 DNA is TGCAGTGCTAGTGAGGGATGGGACACTGAAGCTTTCTTT.

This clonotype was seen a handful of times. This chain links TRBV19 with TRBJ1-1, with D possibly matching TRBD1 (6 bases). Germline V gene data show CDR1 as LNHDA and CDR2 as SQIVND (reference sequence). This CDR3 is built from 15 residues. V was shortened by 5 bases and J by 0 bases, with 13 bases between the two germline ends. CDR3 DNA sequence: TGTGCCAGTAGTCCACTACAGGGACTGAACACTGAAGCTTTCTTT. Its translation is CASSPLQGLNTEAFF.